Listed here are 29 T cell receptor beta chains from one sample, sequenced in a study of human T cells and chemical hapten exposure. TCRdb reprocessed the RACE reads with MiXCR, giving one entry per CDR3 protein. This sample has tens of thousands of distinct CDR3 sequences, with roughly a tenth found just once. Specified time point: patch test 1, 2 weeks after DPC sensitization. Treatment in this sample: therapeutic diphenylcyclopropenone sensitization with weekly scalp DPC. Source: whole blood, taken in connection with sensitization to the hapten diphenylcyclopropenone (DPC). The receptors here all came from a man aged 40-50 years with alopecia areata. Some clones in this sample may be carry-over from other donors' samples.

There are a few counts of this clonotype. The rearrangement uses TRBV2 and TRBJ2-7; D possibly uses TRBD1 or TRBD2 (5 bases each). The CDR3 length is 13 residues. V was clipped by 5 bases and J by 3 bases, with 11 bases between them. Germline CDR1 and CDR2: SNHLY and FYNNEI. DNA of the CDR3: TGTGCCAGCAGTTCGGGACCTTACTACGAGCAGTACTTC. It is translated as CASSSGPYYEQYF.

This sequence joins TRBV10-2 and TRBJ1-5; tentative D call: TRBD1 (6 bases). This CDR3 is built from 14 residues. Germline CDR1 and CDR2: WSHSY and SAAADI. Trimming removed 6 bases at V and 7 bases at J, with 16 bases between. CDR3 sequence (DNA): TGCGCCAGCAGCGCCGAGGTAGGGGGACAGCCCCAGCATTTT. Translation: CASSAEVGGQPQHF.

This clonotype was picked up many times. The chain is built from TRBV7-9 and TRBJ2-1, with TRBD1 matching 8 bases. Germline V CDR1 and CDR2: SEHNR, FQNEAQ (reference sequence). The CDR3 length is 15 residues. V gave up 4 bases and J gave up 2 bases; unmatched junction bases: 4. The CDR3: CASSWAGGAYNEQFF. CDR3 DNA sequence: TGTGCCAGCAGCTGGGCAGGGGGCGCCTACAATGAGCAGTTCTTC.

The chain links TRBV12-3 or TRBV12-4 to TRBJ2-3; D unclear. The length of the CDR3 is 15 residues. V lost 3 bases and J 2 bases, leaving 12 bases between the germline ends. The CDR3 DNA is TGTGCCAGCAGTTTCCGCGAGCAACCCACAGATACGCAGTATTTT. This sequence encodes CASSFREQPTDTQYF.

Only a few counts were recorded for this clonotype. J is TRBJ1-1 and V is TRBV5-4, with TRBD1 identical over 9 bases. Unmatched junction bases numbered 8, after V lost 4 bases and J lost 4 bases. The CDR3 covers 15 residues. Looked up from germline, CDR1 is SGHNT and CDR2 is YYREEE (reference sequence). The CDR3 is CASSPNRGQGTEAFF. The CDR3 bases are TGTGCCAGCAGCCCGAACAGGGGGCAAGGCACTGAAGCTTTCTTT.

This clonotype was found a few times. This chain uses TRBV5-6 with TRBJ2-7; D remains unclear. V shed 4 bases and J shed 3 bases, with 20 bases lying between them. Germline V gene lookup returns CDR1 SGHDT and CDR2 YYEEEE. The CDR3 has 16 amino acids. CDR3 protein: CASSTRWAGPFYEQYF. The CDR3 coding sequence is TGTGCCAGCAGCACCCGCTGGGCCGGCCCTTTCTACGAGCAGTACTTC.

A few counts support this clonotype. The chain joins TRBV20-1 to TRBJ2-1, with TRBD2 identical over 7 bases. J was trimmed by 8 bases and V by 0 bases; bases with no gene match: 4. This CDR3 has 13 residues. The germline V gene encodes CDR1 DFQATT and CDR2 SNEGSKA (reference sequence). The CDR3 protein is CSARETGGDEQFF. The CDR3 DNA reads as TGCAGTGCTAGAGAGACTGGGGGGGATGAGCAGTTCTTC.

J is TRBJ2-3 and V is TRBV14; TRBD2 matches at 10 bases. Germline CDR1 reads SGHDN; CDR2 reads FVKESK. V was pared by 0 bases and J by 2 bases, with 8 bases of the junction left unmatched. There are 18 residues in the CDR3. This CDR3 is CASSQDILAGVSTDTQYF. The CDR3 DNA is TGTGCCAGCAGCCAAGATATCCTAGCGGGGGTTTCCACAGATACGCAGTATTTT.

Remarks on this clonotype: Germline and junction disagree at one end, which may indicate a read error. This chain connects TRBV29-1 to TRBJ1-5; weak D call: TRBD1 (6 bases). Germline CDR1 and CDR2: SQVTM and ANQGSEA. This CDR3 has 15 residues. CDR3 DNA: TGCAGCGTTGAAGAAGGGGGGGGCGTCGATCACCCCCAGCATTTT. It specifies CSVEEGGGVDHPQHF. Full variable domain (rest looked up from reference TRBV29-1 and TRBJ1-5): SAVISQKPSRDICQRGTSLTIQCQVDSQVTMMFWYRQQPGQSLTLIATANQGSEATYESGFVIDKFPISRPNLTFSTLTVSNMSPEDSSIYLCSVEEGGGVDHPQHFGDGTRLSIL.

This clonotype was observed at least ten times. This chain joins TRBV7-9 and TRBJ2-1; 7 bases are shared with TRBD1. Trimming cost V 6 bases and J 9 bases; bases outside gene matches: 17. This CDR3 region has 16 residues. Germline V gives CDR1 SEHNR, CDR2 FQNEAQ (reference sequence). The CDR3 region is CASSSNRGPRWGEQFF. The CDR3 nucleotides are TGTGCCAGCAGTTCAAACAGGGGTCCAAGGTGGGGTGAGCAGTTCTTC.

This clonotype was counted many times. This chain joins TRBV7-8 and TRBJ1-5; tentatively, D is TRBD1 (5 bases). Trimming pared 2 bases from V and 0 bases from J, leaving 14 bases between. Germline V gene data show CDR1 as SGHVS and CDR2 as FQNEAQ. The CDR3 is 17 residues long. The CDR3 loop is CASSLLGQTHSNQPQHF. The CDR3 bases are TGTGCCAGCAGCTTATTAGGACAAACTCATAGCAATCAGCCCCAGCATTTT.

This clonotype was seen ten or more times. V is TRBV3-1 and J is TRBJ1-6; TRBD1 matches at 8 bases. The CDR3 is 12 residues long. Germline V gene sequence: CDR1 LGHDT, CDR2 YNNKEL (reference sequence). V lost 10 bases to trimming and J lost 7 bases; unmatched junction nucleotides: 3. CDR3 bases: TGTGCCACGGGGACAGGCAATTCACCCCTCCACTTT. Its translation is CATGTGNSPLHF.

This chain links TRBV6-2 or TRBV6-3 with TRBJ2-2; D is ambiguous. The CDR3 has 12 amino acids. CDR1 MNHEY and CDR2 SVGEGT come from the germline V gene. Deletions cut 6 bases from V and 6 bases from J, with 8 bases between. In DNA, the CDR3 is TGTGCCAGCAGGTCACCTCCCGGGGAGCTGTTTTTT. This encodes CASRSPPGELFF.

The chain combines TRBV5-1 with TRBJ2-7; TRBD1 aligns across 7 bases. CDR3 length: 17 residues. J was trimmed by 2 bases and V by 0 bases; bases with no gene match: 11. Germline-derived CDR1 and CDR2 are SGHRS and YFSETQ. The CDR3, as DNA: TGCGCCAGCAGCTTGGGATTCCGGGACAGTTCCACCTACGAGCAGTACGTC. The encoded protein is CASSLGFRDSSTYEQYV.

The genes are TRBV29-1 and TRBJ2-7; no firm D call. CDR3 length equals 11 residues. Trimming cost V 8 bases and J 3 bases, with 11 bases left between them. Germline-derived CDR1 and CDR2 are SQVTM and ANQGSEA. In DNA, the CDR3 is TGCAGCACTACGACCGGCTACGAGCAGTACTTC. It translates to CSTTTGYEQYF.

This clonotype showed up many times. V and J are TRBV15 and TRBJ1-5; D not resolved. The CDR3 contains 13 residues. CDR1 is LNHNV, CDR2 YYDKDF, per germline (reference sequence). The V gene lost 8 bases and the J gene lost 0 bases, with 8 bases spanning the gap. The CDR3 is CATGQHSNQPQHF. The CDR3 DNA is TGTGCCACCGGGCAGCATAGCAATCAGCCCCAGCATTTT.

This clonotype was observed a few times. The rearrangement links TRBV24-1 to TRBJ2-7, with 10 bases fitting TRBD1. Per germline, CDR1 KGHDR and CDR2 SFDVKD. With V trimmed by 4 bases and J by 2 bases, 10 bases remained unmatched. The CDR3 extends over 17 amino acids. CDR3 sequence (DNA): TGTGCCACCAGTGACCTGAAGGGGACAGGGGAGACCTACGAGCAGTACGTC. This translates into CATSDLKGTGETYEQYV.

This clonotype was recorded at least ten times. The V and J genes are TRBV3-1 and TRBJ2-7; the match to TRBD1 covers 9 bases. V shed 3 bases and J 4 bases; nucleotides not matched to a gene: 7. Germline CDR1 is LGHDT and CDR2 is YNNKEL (reference sequence). CDR3 length equals 15 residues. The CDR3 is CASSQRPGQGYEQYV. CDR3 coding DNA: TGTGCCAGCAGCCAGCGTCCGGGACAGGGATACGAGCAGTACGTC.

This clonotype was counted between two and nine times. This rearrangement joins TRBV9 to TRBJ2-1, with D perhaps matching TRBD2 (6 bases). V was trimmed by 0 bases and J by 0 bases, leaving 7 bases between them. The CDR3 runs to 15 residues. Germline V gives CDR1 SGDLS, CDR2 YYNGEE. In DNA form, the CDR3 reads TGTGCCAGCAGCGTAGCGGACTACTCCTACAATGAGCAGTTCTTC. This encodes CASSVADYSYNEQFF.

This chain links TRBV5-6 with TRBJ1-5; D gene unclear. The CDR3 contains 13 residues. CDR1 is SGHDT, CDR2 YYEEEE, per germline. V was pared by 4 bases and J by 4 bases, with 9 bases between. The CDR3 nucleotides are TGTGCCAGCAGCCCGGCGCCGAATCAGCCCCAGCATTTT. Protein: CASSPAPNQPQHF.

This clonotype was counted many times. V gene TRBV5-1 combines with J gene TRBJ2-3; 11 bases are shared with TRBD2. Germline values: CDR1 SGHRS, CDR2 YFSETQ. The ends lost 3 bases at V and 3 bases at J; junction bases unmatched: 3. This CDR3 spans 15 amino acids. CDR3 sequence (DNA): TGCGCCAGCAGCTCACTAGCGGGAGCTACAGATACGCAGTATTTT. It encodes CASSSLAGATDTQYF. Full variable domain (rest looked up from reference TRBV5-1 and TRBJ2-3): KAGVTQTPRYLIKTRGQQVTLSCSPISGHRSVSWYQQTPGQGLQFLFEYFSETQRNKGNFPGRFSGRQFSNSRSEMNVSTLELGDSALYLCASSSLAGATDTQYFGPGTRLTVL.

J is TRBJ1-1 and V is TRBV29-1, with D perhaps TRBD1 (6 bases). Germline V gives CDR1 SQVTM, CDR2 ANQGSEA. V lost 4 bases, J lost 4 bases, and 16 bases lay in between. CDR3 length: 14 amino acids. CDR3 sequence: CSVATMTGPTEAFF. CDR3 DNA: TGCAGCGTTGCTACCATGACAGGTCCCACTGAAGCTTTCTTT.

This chain connects TRBV11-3 to TRBJ2-1; 7 bases map to TRBD1. The trim removed 5 bases at V and 1 base at J, leaving 5 bases unmatched. This CDR3 has 15 amino acids. Germline V gene data show CDR1 as SGHNT and CDR2 as YENEEA. This chain's CDR3 is CASSPWTGSYNEQFF. Here the CDR3 DNA reads TGTGCCAGCAGCCCCTGGACAGGATCCTACAATGAGCAGTTCTTC. Using reference TRBV11-3 and TRBJ2-1 for the parts outside the CDR3, the full variable domain is EAGVVQSPRYKIIEKKQPVAFWCNPISGHNTLYWYLQNLGQGPELLIRYENEEAVDDSQLPKDRFSAERLKGVDSTLKIQPAELGDSAVYLCASSPWTGSYNEQFFGPGTRLTVL.

This clonotype has just a few counts. CDR3 in amino acids: CSVRGQGASEAFF. CDR3 nucleotide sequence: TGCAGCGTGAGGGGACAGGGGGCGAGTGAAGCTTTCTTT. V usage is TRBV29-1 and J usage is TRBJ1-1; 12 positions match TRBD1. V shed 6 bases and J 7 bases; nucleotides not matched to a gene: 6. The CDR3 covers 13 residues. CDR1 and CDR2 from the germline V gene are SQVTM and ANQGSEA.

This clonotype has at least ten counts. The V gene is TRBV28, the J gene TRBJ1-4, with a possible D match to TRBD1 (5 bases). CDR1 and CDR2 (germline): MDHEN, SYDVKM. The CDR3 is 16 amino acids. Trimming left V 6 bases short and J 7 bases short, with 21 bases between. This chain's CDR3 is CASRRGFRDYGEKLFF. CDR3 DNA sequence: TGTGCCAGCAGGCGTGGGTTCCGGGACTATGGTGAAAAACTGTTTTTT.

This clonotype was recorded many times. The chain is built from TRBV20-1 and TRBJ1-4; no reliable D call. From germline, CDR1 is DFQATT and CDR2 SNEGSKA (reference sequence). The V and J ends lost 1 base and 5 bases respectively, with 5 bases between them. CDR3 length equals 12 residues. The CDR3 reads CSARVGNEKLFF. The CDR3 coding sequence is TGCAGTGCTAGAGTAGGGAATGAAAAACTGTTTTTT.

This clonotype showed up many times. The chain combines TRBV6-2 or TRBV6-3 with TRBJ2-1; a weak D match, TRBD2 (5 bases). The CDR3 covers 15 residues. Germline CDR1 and CDR2: MNHEY and SVGEGT. V shed 5 bases and J shed 0 bases, with 11 bases lying between them. The CDR3 DNA reads as TGTGCCAGCAGTCCCCCTACTAGCTCCTACAATGAGCAGTTCTTC. Residues: CASSPPTSSYNEQFF.

In its sample, this clonotype was seen a few times. The chain links TRBV28 to TRBJ2-7, with 7 bases lining up with TRBD2. This CDR3 comprises 18 residues. V dropped 0 bases and J dropped 7; count of bases not matched to a gene: 18. Germline V gene sequence: CDR1 MDHEN, CDR2 SYDVKM. Here the CDR3 reads CASSLWATSHGGGEEQYF. The CDR3 DNA reads TGTGCCAGCAGTTTATGGGCGACTAGTCATGGGGGGGGTGAAGAGCAGTACTTC.

This clonotype was observed at least ten times. This sequence joins TRBV9 and TRBJ1-1; 8 bases fit TRBD1. The CDR3 spans 14 residues. V gave up 1 base and J gave up 3 bases; unmatched junction bases: 2. Germline V gene lookup returns CDR1 SGDLS and CDR2 YYNGEE. This CDR3 is CASSVTTGDTEAFF. Here the CDR3 DNA reads TGTGCCAGCAGCGTAACGACAGGGGACACTGAAGCTTTCTTT.